The subject of this entry is one TCR beta chain. No antigen is known for it. No base-level quality is on record; no much larger clone is a single base apart. TCRbeta CDR3 regions were amplified from genomic DNA using the immunoSEQ Assay, a bias-controlled multiplex PCR. The authors' pipeline ran thus. Nucleated cell counts per sample were estimated from amplification of reference gene primers within the assay. To quantify the absolute abundance of each unique TCRbeta CDR3 rearrangement, sequence reads were collapsed and filtered. For each sample, productive Simpson clonality was calculated by taking the square root of Simpson's diversity index across productive rearrangements. Entries here come from immuneACCESS through TCRdb and include only in-frame sequences with V and J called. Some clones fail to appear in such tables; in the studies checked, an unresolved V gene covers under half of the shortfall, and the cause of the remainder is unknown. V, J and clone size are those of that table, while D and trimming were read from the DNA. This sample gives over 400,000 clones in total; 70% to 90% of them show up just once. The top ten hold less than 9% of the sample.

This record comes from a study of blood T cell repertoires in COVID-19 (TCRdb year 2020). Regarding the study in general: Collaborator samples came from the United States, Italy and Spain and covered acute and convalescent phases of COVID-19. The material from the prospective study consisted of cDNA or gDNA derived from T cells, B-cell-depleted T cells, or PBMCs. Samples were obtained from the ongoing ImmuneRACE study (first 160 participants) and from 1,254 subjects provided by 6 global collaborators. HLA class I and class II types, where available, came from metadata supplied by the sample provider rather than from assay-based typing. A de-identified subject ID, COVID-19 status, age in years and sex were almost always included in the sample metadata. Subjects who had been exposed to COVID-19, were actively infected with it, or had recovered from it provided the deeply sampled blood TCRbeta repertoires that made up the dataset. The repertoires were released in a freely available public database intended as a resource for research on the immune response to SARS-CoV-2. Broad study findings and their caveats: Clinical and demographic metadata were provided uncurated, with the amount varying by source and participant.

At one collaborating source in Seattle, patients were enrolled during active infection and were followed longitudinally through the course of disease. The collaborating institutions used their own protocols to collect whole blood in K2EDTA tubes. For TCRbeta analysis, collaborator samples were shipped as frozen whole blood, as isolated PBMCs, or as DNA extracted from either sample type. Trimming removed 2 bases from V and 1 base from J, leaving 10 bases between the germline ends. From a lookup of the germline V gene, CDR1 and CDR2 are MNHEY and SVGEGT. The CDR3, cysteine through phenylalanine, is 15 amino acids long. Only CDR3 DNA is held: 45 bases, read in frame from base 1.

The source of this sequence is a woman aged 45-59 years with COVID-19, enrolled during active disease. The sequenced material came from peripheral blood. The rearranged segments are TRBV6-2 or TRBV6-3 and TRBJ2-3; D gene: possibly TRBD2, on 7 matching bases. At the DNA level, the sequence is TGTGCCAGCAGTTACCGGGGGGCCCGCACAGATACGCAGTATTTT. Translated, it reads CASSYRGARTDTQYF.